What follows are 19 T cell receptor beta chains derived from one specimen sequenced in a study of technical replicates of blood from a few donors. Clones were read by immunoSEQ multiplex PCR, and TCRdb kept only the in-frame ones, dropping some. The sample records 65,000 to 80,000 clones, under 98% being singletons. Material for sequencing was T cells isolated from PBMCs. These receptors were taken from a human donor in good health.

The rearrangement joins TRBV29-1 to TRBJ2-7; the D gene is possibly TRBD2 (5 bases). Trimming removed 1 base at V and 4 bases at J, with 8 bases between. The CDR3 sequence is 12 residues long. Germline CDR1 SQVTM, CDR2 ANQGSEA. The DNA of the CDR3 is TGCAGCGTTGAAGGACTAAATTACGAGCAGTACTTC. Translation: CSVEGLNYEQYF.

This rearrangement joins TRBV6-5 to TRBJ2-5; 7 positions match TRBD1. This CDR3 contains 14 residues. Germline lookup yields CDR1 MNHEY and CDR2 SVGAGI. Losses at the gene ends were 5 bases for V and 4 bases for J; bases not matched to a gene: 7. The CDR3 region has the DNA TGTGCCAGCAGTCTCGGACAGGATATAGAGACCCAGTACTTC. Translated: CASSLGQDIETQYF.

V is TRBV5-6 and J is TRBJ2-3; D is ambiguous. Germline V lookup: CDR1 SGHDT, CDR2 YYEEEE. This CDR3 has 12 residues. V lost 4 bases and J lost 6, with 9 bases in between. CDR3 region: CASSLLQDTQYF. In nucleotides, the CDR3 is TGTGCCAGCAGCCTGCTTCAGGATACGCAGTATTTT.

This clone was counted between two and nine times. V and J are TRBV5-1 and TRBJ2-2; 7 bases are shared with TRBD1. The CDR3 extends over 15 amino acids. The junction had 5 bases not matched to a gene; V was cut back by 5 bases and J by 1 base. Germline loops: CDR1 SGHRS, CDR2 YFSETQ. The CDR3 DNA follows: TGCGCCAGCAGACCCGGGACAGAGAACACCGGGGAGCTGTTTTTT. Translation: CASRPGTENTGELFF.

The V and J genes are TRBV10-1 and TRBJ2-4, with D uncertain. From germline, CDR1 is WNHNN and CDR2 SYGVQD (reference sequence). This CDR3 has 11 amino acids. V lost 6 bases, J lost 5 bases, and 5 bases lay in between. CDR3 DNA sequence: TGCGCCAGCAGCCGGGAAAACATTCAGTACTTC. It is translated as CASSRENIQYF.

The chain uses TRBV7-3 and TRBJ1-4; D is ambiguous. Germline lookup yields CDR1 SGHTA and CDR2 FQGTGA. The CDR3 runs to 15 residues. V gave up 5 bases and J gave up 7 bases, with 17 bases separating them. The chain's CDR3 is CASSGHRKNTEKLFF. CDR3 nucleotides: TGTGCCAGCAGCGGCCACAGAAAAAATACTGAAAAACTGTTTTTT.

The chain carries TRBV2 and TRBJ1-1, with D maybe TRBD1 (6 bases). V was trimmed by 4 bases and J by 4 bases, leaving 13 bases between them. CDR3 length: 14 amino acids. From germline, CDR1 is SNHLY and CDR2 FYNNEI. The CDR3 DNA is TGTGCCAGCAGTGTTACAGGGTCTATCACTGAAGCTTTCTTT. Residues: CASSVTGSITEAFF.

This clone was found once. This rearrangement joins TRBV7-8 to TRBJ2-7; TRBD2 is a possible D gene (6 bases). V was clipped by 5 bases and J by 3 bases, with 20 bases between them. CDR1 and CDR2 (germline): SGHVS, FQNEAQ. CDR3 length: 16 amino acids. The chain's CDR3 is CASSEGRTTPFYEQYF. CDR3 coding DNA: TGTGCCAGCAGCGAGGGCCGGACTACCCCTTTCTACGAGCAGTACTTC.

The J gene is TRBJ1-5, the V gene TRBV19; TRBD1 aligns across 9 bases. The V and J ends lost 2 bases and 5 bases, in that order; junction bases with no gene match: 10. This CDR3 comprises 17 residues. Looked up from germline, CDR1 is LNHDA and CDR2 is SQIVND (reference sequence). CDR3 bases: TGTGCCAGTAGTATATCTGGCGGGACAGGGTACTATCAGCCCCAGCATTTT. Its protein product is CASSISGGTGYYQPQHF.

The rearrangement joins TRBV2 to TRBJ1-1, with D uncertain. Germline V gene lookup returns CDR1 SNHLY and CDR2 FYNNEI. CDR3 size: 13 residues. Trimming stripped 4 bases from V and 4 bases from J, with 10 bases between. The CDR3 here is CASSVEEVTEAFF. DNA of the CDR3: TGTGCCAGCAGTGTTGAGGAGGTCACTGAAGCTTTCTTT.

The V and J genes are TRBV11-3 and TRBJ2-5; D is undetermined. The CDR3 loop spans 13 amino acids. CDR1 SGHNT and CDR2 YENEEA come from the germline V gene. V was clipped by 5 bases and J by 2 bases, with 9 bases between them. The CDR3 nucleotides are TGTGCCAGCAGCCGAGAGGAGCAAGAGACCCAGTACTTC. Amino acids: CASSREEQETQYF.

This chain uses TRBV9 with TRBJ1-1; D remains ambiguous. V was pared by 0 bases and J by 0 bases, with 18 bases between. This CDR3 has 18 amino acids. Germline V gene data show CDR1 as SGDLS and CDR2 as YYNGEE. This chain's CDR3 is CASSVAGWHNDMNTEAFF. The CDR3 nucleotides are TGTGCCAGCAGCGTAGCTGGGTGGCATAATGACATGAACACTGAAGCTTTCTTT. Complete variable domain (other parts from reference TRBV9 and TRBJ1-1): DSGVTQTPKHLITATGQRVTLRCSPRSGDLSVYWYQQSLDQGLQFLIQYYNGEERAKGNILERFSAQQFPDLHSELNLSSLELGDSALYFCASSVAGWHNDMNTEAFFGQGTRLTVV.

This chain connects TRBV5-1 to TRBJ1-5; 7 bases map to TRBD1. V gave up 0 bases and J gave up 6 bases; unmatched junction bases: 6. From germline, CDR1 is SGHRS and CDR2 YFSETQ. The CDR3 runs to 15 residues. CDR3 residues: CASSLDRGASQPQHF. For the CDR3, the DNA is TGCGCCAGCAGCTTGGACAGGGGTGCTAGTCAGCCCCAGCATTTT.

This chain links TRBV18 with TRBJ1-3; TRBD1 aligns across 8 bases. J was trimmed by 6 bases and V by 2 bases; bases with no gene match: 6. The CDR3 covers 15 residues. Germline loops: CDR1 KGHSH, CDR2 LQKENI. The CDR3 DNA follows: TGTGCCAGCTCACCAACAGGGGGTGTTTCAAACACCATATATTTT. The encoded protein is CASSPTGGVSNTIYF.

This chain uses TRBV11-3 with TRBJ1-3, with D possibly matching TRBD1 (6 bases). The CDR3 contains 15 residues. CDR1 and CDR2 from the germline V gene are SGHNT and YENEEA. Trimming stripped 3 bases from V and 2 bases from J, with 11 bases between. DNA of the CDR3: TGTGCCAGCAGCTTCCTGACAGGAACTGGAAACACCATATATTTT. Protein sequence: CASSFLTGTGNTIYF.

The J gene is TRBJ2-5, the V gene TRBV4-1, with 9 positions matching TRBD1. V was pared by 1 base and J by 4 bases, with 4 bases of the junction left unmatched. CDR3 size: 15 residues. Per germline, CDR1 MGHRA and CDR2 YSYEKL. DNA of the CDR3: TGCGCCAGCAGCCAAGCACAGGGGGCCGGAGAGACCCAGTACTTC. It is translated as CASSQAQGAGETQYF.

In DNA form, the CDR3 reads TGTGCCAGCAGCAGGGGACTAGCGGGAGGTTCAGATACGCAGTATTTT. Its translation: CASSRGLAGGSDTQYF. The J gene is TRBJ2-3, the V gene TRBV5-8, with 15 bases lining up with TRBD2. CDR3 size: 16 residues. Looked up from germline, CDR1 is SGHTS and CDR2 is YDEGEE. The V gene end was trimmed by 4 bases and the J gene end by 4 bases; junction bases not matched to a gene: 4.

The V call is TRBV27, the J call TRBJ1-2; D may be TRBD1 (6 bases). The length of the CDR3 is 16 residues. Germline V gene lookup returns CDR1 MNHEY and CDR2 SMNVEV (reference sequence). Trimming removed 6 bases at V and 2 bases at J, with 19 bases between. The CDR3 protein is CASRAGGAGGNYGYTF. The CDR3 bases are TGTGCCAGCAGGGCGGGGGGGGCCGGTGGGAACTATGGCTACACCTTC.

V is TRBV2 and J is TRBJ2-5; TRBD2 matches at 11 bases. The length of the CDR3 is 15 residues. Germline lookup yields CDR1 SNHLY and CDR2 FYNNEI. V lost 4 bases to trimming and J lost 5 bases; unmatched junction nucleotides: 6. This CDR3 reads CASSGRLAGTETQYF. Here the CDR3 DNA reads TGTGCCAGCAGTGGAAGACTAGCGGGAACCGAGACCCAGTACTTC.